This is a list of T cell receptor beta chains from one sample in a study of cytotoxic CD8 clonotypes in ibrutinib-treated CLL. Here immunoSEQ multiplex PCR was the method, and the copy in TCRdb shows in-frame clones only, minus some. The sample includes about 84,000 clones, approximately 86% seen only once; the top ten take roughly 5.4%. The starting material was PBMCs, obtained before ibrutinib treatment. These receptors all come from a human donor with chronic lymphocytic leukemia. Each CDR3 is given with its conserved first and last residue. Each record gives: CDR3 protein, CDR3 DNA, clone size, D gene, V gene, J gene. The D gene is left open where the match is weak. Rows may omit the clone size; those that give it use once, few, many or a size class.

CDR3: CASSSVGTSARYNEQFF
DNA: TGTGCCAGCAGCTCGGTGGGAACTAGCGCTCGATACAATGAGCAGTTCTTC
size: NA
D: TRBD2
V: TRBV7-2
J: TRBJ2-1

CDR3: CSVATAHQAFF
DNA: TGCAGCGTTGCAACAGCACACCAAGCTTTCTTT
size: NA
D: NA
V: TRBV29-1
J: TRBJ1-1

CDR3: CASSPAGQGDTEAFF
DNA: TGTGCCAGCAGCCCAGCGGGACAGGGGGACACTGAAGCTTTCTTT
size: NA
D: TRBD1
V: TRBV5-6
J: TRBJ1-1

CDR3: CASRSGRDILYEQYF
DNA: TGCGCCAGCAGGTCCGGACGGGACATCCTTTACGAGCAGTACTTC
size: few
D: NA
V: TRBV5-1
J: TRBJ2-7

CDR3: CASRTWTEQYF
DNA: TGTGCCAGCAGGACCTGGACCGAGCAGTACTTC
size: few
D: NA
V: TRBV2
J: TRBJ2-7

CDR3: CASSYAAVKANYGYTF
DNA: TGTGCCAGCAGTTACGCGGCAGTCAAAGCTAACTATGGCTACACCTTC
size: NA
D: NA
V: TRBV6-5
J: TRBJ1-2

CDR3: CASSPSSVGGYTF
DNA: TGTGCCAGCTCACCCTCCTCCGTGGGTGGCTACACCTTC
size: NA
D: NA
V: TRBV18
J: TRBJ1-2

CDR3: CASSEAGRGLGNTIYF
DNA: TGTGCCAGCAGTGAAGCTGGCAGGGGGCTTGGAAACACCATATATTTT
size: NA
D: TRBD1
V: TRBV6-1
J: TRBJ1-3

CDR3: CASSFWGDQPQHF
DNA: TGTGCCAGCAGCTTTTGGGGCGATCAGCCCCAGCATTTT
size: NA
D: NA
V: TRBV7-9
J: TRBJ1-5

CDR3: CASSQDRGSYEQYF
DNA: TGCGCCAGCAGCCAAGACAGGGGGAGCTACGAGCAGTACTTC
size: NA
D: TRBD1
V: TRBV4-3
J: TRBJ2-7

CDR3: CASSLGGDSLLYGYTF
DNA: TGTGCCAGCAGCTTAGGGGGGGACAGCCTTCTATATGGCTACACCTTC
size: NA
D: TRBD1
V: TRBV7-2
J: TRBJ1-2

CDR3: CASSQPGGRQYF
DNA: TGTGCCAGCAGTCAGCCCGGAGGGCGGCAGTACTTC
size: NA
D: NA
V: TRBV6-5
J: TRBJ2-7

CDR3: CAWSAQVDTDTQYF
DNA: TGTGCCTGGAGTGCGCAGGTGGACACAGATACGCAGTATTTT
size: NA
D: NA
V: TRBV30
J: TRBJ2-3

CDR3: CASRLGARDTEAFF
DNA: TGTGCCAGCAGACTGGGGGCCAGGGACACTGAAGCTTTCTTT
size: NA
D: NA
V: TRBV9
J: TRBJ1-1

CDR3: CALGGRERGNEQYF
DNA: TGTGCCCTCGGGGGCCGGGAGCGAGGCAACGAGCAGTACTTC
size: NA
D: NA
V: TRBV2
J: TRBJ2-7

CDR3: CAISGGPDTQYF
DNA: TGTGCCATCAGTGGGGGGCCAGATACGCAGTATTTT
size: NA
D: NA
V: TRBV10-3
J: TRBJ2-3

CDR3: CASSPSAGGIYGYTF
DNA: TGTGCCAGCTCACCATCCGCAGGGGGCATCTATGGCTACACCTTC
size: NA
D: TRBD1
V: TRBV18
J: TRBJ1-2

CDR3: CASSDEQYF
DNA: TGTGCCAGCAGTGACGAGCAGTACTTC
size: NA
D: NA
V: TRBV6-6
J: TRBJ2-7

CDR3: CASRISGSTGELFF
DNA: TGTGCCAGCAGGATTAGCGGGAGTACCGGGGAGCTGTTTTTT
size: NA
D: TRBD2
V: TRBV7-8
J: TRBJ2-2

CDR3: CASRVGGTGSGANVLTF
DNA: TGTGCCAGCAGGGTTGGGGGCACGGGGTCTGGGGCCAACGTCCTGACTTTC
size: NA
D: NA
V: TRBV28
J: TRBJ2-6

CDR3: CASSLGGGRGVEQFF
DNA: TGTGCCAGCAGCTTAGGCGGGGGCCGGGGGGTTGAGCAGTTCTTC
size: NA
D: NA
V: TRBV13
J: TRBJ2-1

CDR3: CSVRAASGNTIYF
DNA: TGCAGCGTTAGGGCAGCCTCTGGAAACACCATATATTTT
size: NA
D: NA
V: TRBV29-1
J: TRBJ1-3

CDR3: CASISRADRGSSEAFF
DNA: TGTGCCAGCATTTCCCGGGCGGACAGGGGAAGTTCTGAAGCTTTCTTT
size: NA
D: TRBD1
V: TRBV7-3
J: TRBJ1-1

CDR3: CASSGTTRGGQYF
DNA: TGTGCCAGCAGTGGGACTACCAGGGGTGGGCAGTACTTC
size: NA
D: NA
V: TRBV2
J: TRBJ2-7

CDR3: CASSQETAVNEQFF
DNA: TGCGCCAGCAGCCAAGAGACAGCAGTGAATGAGCAGTTCTTC
size: once
D: NA
V: TRBV4-3
J: TRBJ2-1

CDR3: CASSSGGGVGEQYF
DNA: TGCGCCAGCAGCTCGGGAGGCGGAGTGGGGGAGCAGTACTTC
size: NA
D: TRBD2
V: TRBV5-1
J: TRBJ2-7

CDR3: CASSGTVSGNTIYF
DNA: TGTGCCAGCAGCGGGACAGTCTCTGGAAACACCATATATTTT
size: once
D: TRBD1
V: TRBV6-1
J: TRBJ1-3

CDR3: CASSLPNQPQHF
DNA: TGTGCCAGCAGCCTCCCTAATCAGCCCCAGCATTTT
size: NA
D: NA
V: TRBV7-2
J: TRBJ1-5

CDR3: CAWNPGAGSGNTIYF
DNA: TGTGCCTGGAACCCAGGGGCAGGATCTGGAAACACCATATATTTT
size: once
D: NA
V: TRBV30
J: TRBJ1-3

CDR3: CASSLYTEAFF
DNA: TGTGCCAGCAGCCTCTACACTGAAGCTTTCTTT
size: once
D: NA
V: TRBV11-1
J: TRBJ1-1

CDR3: CASSFEQGLSGEQYF
DNA: TGTGCCAGCAGCTTCGAACAGGGTCTCAGCGGCGAGCAGTACTTC
size: NA
D: NA
V: TRBV7-2
J: TRBJ2-7

CDR3: CASSQELAGDPIRDF
DNA: TGCGCCAGCAGCCAAGAACTAGCGGGGGACCCGATCAGGGATTTT
size: NA
D: TRBD2
V: TRBV4-1
J: TRBJ2-3

CDR3: CASSQDGKQYF
DNA: TGCGCCAGCAGCCAAGATGGGAAGCAGTACTTC
size: NA
D: NA
V: TRBV4-3
J: TRBJ2-7

CDR3: CASSIGGSGQDEQYF
DNA: TGTGCCAGTAGTATCGGCGGGAGCGGGCAAGACGAGCAGTACTTC
size: NA
D: TRBD2
V: TRBV19
J: TRBJ2-7

CDR3: CASSSPALAYNEQFF
DNA: TGTGCCAGCAGCTCTCCGGCCCTGGCCTACAATGAGCAGTTCTTC
size: NA
D: NA
V: TRBV5-5
J: TRBJ2-1

CDR3: CASSRPRTSGSPDTQYF
DNA: TGCGCCAGCAGCCGACCCAGGACTAGCGGGAGTCCAGATACGCAGTATTTT
size: few
D: TRBD2
V: TRBV4-1
J: TRBJ2-3

CDR3: CASSYRGSSYNEQFF
DNA: TGTGCCAGCAGCTATCGGGGGAGCTCCTACAATGAGCAGTTCTTC
size: NA
D: NA
V: TRBV9
J: TRBJ2-1

CDR3: CASSQGQGLPGELFF
DNA: TGCGCCAGCAGCCAAGGACAGGGGTTGCCCGGGGAGCTGTTTTTT
size: NA
D: TRBD1
V: TRBV4-1
J: TRBJ2-2

CDR3: CASSLDSRSYEAFF
DNA: TGTGCCAGCAGCTTGGATAGCAGGAGCTATGAAGCTTTCTTT
size: NA
D: NA
V: TRBV5-4
J: TRBJ1-1

CDR3: CASSRPGLADEQFF
DNA: TGTGCCAGCAGTCGACCAGGACTAGCGGATGAGCAGTTCTTC
size: NA
D: TRBD2
V: TRBV6-5
J: TRBJ2-1

CDR3: CASSWGQLDNTEAFF
DNA: TGCGCCAGCAGCTGGGGACAGCTAGATAACACTGAAGCTTTCTTT
size: NA
D: TRBD1
V: TRBV5-1
J: TRBJ1-1

CDR3: CASSNLNRGSSGNTIYF
DNA: TGTGCCAGTAGTAACCTCAACAGGGGAAGCTCTGGAAACACCATATATTTT
size: NA
D: TRBD1
V: TRBV19
J: TRBJ1-3

CDR3: CASSFLFLAGDNEQFF
DNA: TGCGCCAGCAGCTTCCTGTTCCTAGCGGGAGACAATGAGCAGTTCTTC
size: NA
D: TRBD2
V: TRBV5-1
J: TRBJ2-1

CDR3: CATRTEGDTQYF
DNA: TGTGCCACCAGAACGGAAGGAGATACGCAGTATTTT
size: NA
D: NA
V: TRBV15
J: TRBJ2-3

CDR3: CASSIGPGYTDTQYF
DNA: TGTGCCAGTAGTATAGGACCGGGATACACAGATACGCAGTATTTT
size: once
D: NA
V: TRBV19
J: TRBJ2-3

CDR3: CAISITDTQYF
DNA: TGTGCCATCTCAATCACAGATACGCAGTATTTT
size: NA
D: NA
V: TRBV10-3
J: TRBJ2-3

CDR3: CASSAGTSGRGTGELFF
DNA: TGTGCCAGCAGCGCCGGGACTAGCGGGAGGGGCACCGGGGAGCTGTTTTTT
size: NA
D: TRBD2
V: TRBV9
J: TRBJ2-2

CDR3: CASSFPRGGTDTQYF
DNA: TGTGCCAGCAGCTTCCCTAGGGGGGGCACAGATACGCAGTATTTT
size: NA
D: NA
V: TRBV5-4
J: TRBJ2-3

CDR3: CASSPGGARTDTQYF
DNA: TGTGCCAGCAGCCCAGGGGGGGCGCGCACAGATACGCAGTATTTT
size: NA
D: NA
V: TRBV7-9
J: TRBJ2-3

CDR3: CASSQDGQVNIQYF
DNA: TGCGCCAGCAGCCAAGATGGGCAGGTAAACATTCAGTACTTC
size: NA
D: NA
V: TRBV4-1
J: TRBJ2-4

CDR3: CASSLGESAFF
DNA: TGTGCCAGCAGCTTGGGGGAGTCCGCTTTCTTT
size: NA
D: NA
V: TRBV5-6
J: TRBJ1-1

CDR3: CATGLAEAETQYF
DNA: TGTGCCACGGGACTAGCGGAGGCAGAGACCCAGTACTTC
size: NA
D: TRBD2
V: TRBV28
J: TRBJ2-5

CDR3: CAISESGGVSNQPQHF
DNA: TGTGCCATCAGTGAGTCCGGGGGGGTGAGCAATCAGCCCCAGCATTTT
size: NA
D: NA
V: TRBV10-3
J: TRBJ1-5

CDR3: CASSPLFRGNTEAFF
DNA: TGTGCCAGCAGTCCTCTTTTCAGGGGAAACACTGAAGCTTTCTTT
size: NA
D: NA
V: TRBV28
J: TRBJ1-1

CDR3: CASSPGTASGYNEQFF
DNA: TGTGCCAGCAGCCCGGGGACAGCCAGTGGTTACAATGAGCAGTTCTTC
size: NA
D: TRBD1
V: TRBV7-9
J: TRBJ2-1

CDR3: CASTRAEGGGELFF
DNA: TGTGCCAGTACCCGAGCAGAGGGGGGCGGGGAGCTGTTTTTT
size: NA
D: NA
V: TRBV19
J: TRBJ2-2

CDR3: CASRAFGGRNTGELFF
DNA: TGTGCCAGCCGCGCTTTTGGCGGGAGAAACACCGGGGAGCTGTTTTTT
size: NA
D: TRBD2
V: TRBV5-4
J: TRBJ2-2

CDR3: CASSRKETGVYEQYF
DNA: TGTGCCAGCAGCCGAAAAGAGACAGGGGTTTACGAGCAGTACTTC
size: NA
D: TRBD1
V: TRBV27
J: TRBJ2-7

CDR3: CASSYPPTEGKDEQFF
DNA: TGTGCCAGCAGTTACCCACCGACGGAGGGGAAAGATGAGCAGTTCTTC
size: NA
D: NA
V: TRBV6-6
J: TRBJ2-1